The 2 T cell receptor beta chains below all came from one sample that was sequenced in a study of T-cell memory formation after mild COVID-19. TCRdb independently ran MiXCR on the 5' RACE reads; one entry per CDR3 protein. Of 470,000 or so distinct CDR3 sequences in the sample, roughly 18% were seen once. The sample was PBMCs or a T cell subset sorted from them (not recorded which). The receptor source for this set is an adult woman who had mild COVID-19 (a few samples of this study predate the infection). Cell type and time point are not known.

This clonotype was recorded a few times. The V and J genes are TRBV7-6 and TRBJ2-3; 7 bases line up with TRBD2. The CDR3 runs 14 residues. Trimming cost V 1 base and J 5 bases; bases outside gene matches: 3. Germline CDR1 reads SGHVS; CDR2 reads FNYEAQ. CDR3 DNA sequence: TGTGCCAGCAGCTTAGTCGGCGGGAGAGATACGCAGTATTTT. This encodes CASSLVGGRDTQYF.

Many counts were recorded for this clonotype. V usage is TRBV24-1 and J usage is TRBJ2-1; D may be TRBD2 (6 bases). V gave up 6 bases and J gave up 3 bases, with 14 bases separating them. From germline, CDR1 is KGHDR and CDR2 SFDVKD. This CDR3 spans 15 amino acids. The CDR3 DNA sequence: TGTGCCACCAGTCCCGGGACTGTAATCTACAATGAGCAGTTCTTC. This translates into CATSPGTVIYNEQFF.